This T cell receptor (beta chain) was found in a study of cytomegalovirus exposure and HLA in healthy donors (dated by TCRdb to about 2017). About the full investigation: In an earlier analysis of 587 of the donors, about 260 Gb of sequence data and 100 million or so unique TCR beta sequences from about 190 million T cells were reported. An early release covering 500 to 750 HLA-typed donors comprised approximately 290 gigabases of sequencing data and some 79 million unique TCR sequences. Of the roughly 400 genotyped donors, 75% to 85% were placed in the genetic ancestry cluster associated with self-reported Caucasian donors. The study aimed to test whether signatures of past pathogen exposure could be identified by cataloging public T cell receptors. The study used immunosequencing to profile the T cell repertoires of some 600 subjects and linked those repertoires to cytomegalovirus serostatus. A separate validation cohort of some 130 different subjects was used in addition to the approximately 640-subject first cohort. To predict cytomegalovirus infection status, the study combined high-throughput TCR immunosequencing, statistical association of individual TCRs with disease status, and machine learning. To study patterns of TCR occurrence, a later analysis re-analyzed previously published TCR beta repertoires from 650 to 750 donors and added high-resolution HLA genotyping. The later analysis used no new phenotypic data to find candidate immune exposures, relying instead on TCR beta sequences and their occurrence across donors. To decide whether each TCR beta V gene segment behaved as functional or pseudogenic, an earlier analysis of 587 of the donors relied on high-throughput TCR beta sequencing. Donor age, sex, ethnicity and CMV serostatus were collected together with the repertoire data. A later genetic analysis took genome-wide SNP genotypes for about 60% of the roughly 670 donors and used that subset as a discovery cohort. Every repertoire in the discovery cohort had been generated on one and the same sequencing platform. HLA typing included class I and class II loci at four-digit resolution. Typing coverage differed by locus: A, B, C, DRB1 and DQB1 were typed in about 620-630 donors, DQA1 in 500 to 550, DPA1 in some 610, and DPB1 in 400 to 480. A few DR-DQ haplotypes were treated as single units for association and clustering because of strong linkage in the cohort. Among about 400 genotyped donors of the cohort, an average of approximately 200,000 unique TCR beta nucleotide sequences was sequenced per donor, of which 15% to 20% were non-productive. General findings and caveats noted by the study authors: A later analysis associated 15,000 to 20,000 TCR beta sequences with specific HLA alleles at a false discovery rate of 0.05. In a later analysis, HLA-associated TCR beta chains were found to be more clonally expanded and to have lower generation probabilities than equally common non-associated chains. CMV serostatus was the only immune exposure information available for the cohort. Compared with the roughly 710-donor mean, donors in an Asian-associated ancestry cluster had fewer N-insertions in productive TCRs, according to a later genetic analysis. Roughly uniform sequencing depth across donors was assumed in presence/absence analyses, although this assumption may not hold. Because counts were too low, around 17 rarely observed V segments, including chromosome 9 orphons, were left out of the earlier analysis of 500 to 750 of the donors. A later analysis found that TCR association rates varied across HLA loci, with DRB1 alleles showing the most associated TCRs and HLA-C alleles the fewest. A cluster of highly shared sequence variants was judged likely to be a technical artifact of the sequencing pipeline. This cohort had only TCR beta chains sequenced, and the lack of alpha or paired-chain data limited which features could be detected. According to a later analysis, most CMV-associated TCR beta chains appeared to be HLA-restricted, and the HLA associations seemed to be driven largely by CMV exposure. A later analysis reported that several top co-occurrence clusters appeared linked to parvovirus B19, influenza, CMV and Epstein-Barr virus. Correlated functional status among segregating V segments might be attributable to linkage disequilibrium, but an unknown experimental factor could not be ruled out. A further reported finding was that TCR beta sequences accurately predicted the HLA-A and HLA-B alleles for most subjects in the first cohort. It was suggested by the authors that the approach could potentially be generalized to other disease states and immunological phenotypes. An association between a missense DCLRE1C variant and V-gene and J-gene trimming of TCR beta chains was found in a later genetic analysis and replicated in an independent cohort. In an earlier analysis of fewer than 700 of the donors, most TCR beta V segments appeared in productive rearrangements about 87% or about 30% of the time, broadly matching IMGT annotations. Assigning TCR associations to individual alleles was difficult when HLA alleles, especially DR and DQ, strongly co-occurred. Across donors, most TCR sequences were observed very rarely, whereas some public TCRs were present in many individuals. In vitro tests confirmed that a few of the cytomegalovirus-associated TCR beta chains recognize cytomegalovirus antigens. Cytomegalovirus status was reported to be diagnosed by the classifier with high specificity and sensitivity in both the original and validation cohorts. A total of around 150 TCR beta chains were listed by the study as associated with cytomegalovirus. Because some donors lacked HLA typing at each locus, the association tests relied only on the typed subset.

The library was obtained by the immunoSEQ multiplex PCR assay. The multiplex PCR relied on a mix of 60 forward primers for TCR Vbeta segments and 13 reverse primers for TCR Jbeta segments. Amplification of the CDR3 region of rearranged TCR beta genes was performed with a multiplex PCR assay on genomic DNA. The Illumina HiSeq System was used to sequence the amplified TCR beta libraries as 87-base-pair reads. The paper's data handling went like this. A later analysis tallied approximately 87 million unique TCR beta chains across the 666 repertoires, and approximately 9.9 million of those chains were shared by two or more donors. To remove PCR and sequencing errors, raw reads were error-corrected and collapsed into unique sequences using a nearest-neighbor algorithm that merged closely related sequences. V, D and J gene segments were assigned by aligning CDR3 sequences to IMGT reference sequences. For a sequence to be retained, a match of at least six nucleotides to both a V gene segment and a J gene segment was required. Rearrangements were called productive when the CDR3 lacked stop codons and stayed in frame with V and J; all others were non-productive. Following IMGT convention, CDR3 was defined as the stretch from the second conserved V-encoded cysteine to the conserved J-encoded phenylalanine. In an earlier analysis of roughly 580 of the donors, sequences lacking an unambiguous match to a single V gene segment were excluded. An earlier analysis of 587 of the donors called V segments functional above 56.7% productive rearrangements and segregating when the between-donor standard deviation exceeded 5%. A statistical classification framework was built to diagnose cytomegalovirus status from the catalog of TCR beta chain sequences. In a later analysis, V and J genes were assigned by comparing TCR nucleotide sequences against IMGT/GENE-DB human TR gene sequences. The TCRdist pipeline was used in a later analysis to assign CDR3 sequences and most-parsimonious VDJ recombination scenarios. In a later analysis, every TCR beta chain was defined by the combination of its CDR3 amino acid sequence and its V-gene family, and reads without a unique V-gene family were dropped. As a way to deal with suspected cross-contamination and a sequencing artifact, a later analysis dropped over 550 nucleotide sequences that were highly shared and had low generation probability. A later analysis calculated a clonal expansion index for each public chain from normalized within-repertoire ranks of inferred template counts. In a later analysis, generation probabilities were computed using a VDJ recombination model fitted to out-of-frame rearrangements, and the results were checked against IGoR. In a later analysis, hypergeometric tests were used to score TCR-TCR, TCR-HLA and TCR-CMV co-occurrence, with a repertoire-size bias correction applied to TCR pairs. False discovery rates were estimated in a later analysis by permuting HLA or CMV assignments 20 times. In a later analysis, co-occurring TCRs were grouped using DBSCAN, with TCRdist sequence similarity added in when clustering inside HLA-allele-positive subsets. For co-occurrence clustering, repertoires with fewer than 30,000 or more than 120,000 public chains were excluded, along with roughly 5 repertoires with anomalous nucleotide sharing. TCRdb carries this immuneACCESS record with in-frame sequences only. Its versions omit some clonotypes, under half of them owing to an unresolved V gene in the studies checked, with the rest unexplained. V, J and clone size derive from that table, while D and trimming were established from the DNA sequence. This sample holds fewer than 110,000 clones; around 82% were observed only once. 10% of the sample lies in the top ten.

The cohort was made up of hundreds of healthy bone marrow donors. Cohort members were all nominally healthy when sampled, although unrecorded immune exposures were likely present. The donor was CMV seropositive and belonged to the group of 250 to 350 seropositive cohort members. A peripheral blood sample was collected from each donor, and TCR beta sequencing was performed on peripheral blood mononuclear cells. Genomic DNA extraction from the blood cell samples was performed with the Qiagen DNeasy Blood Extraction Kit. The table lists this clone with a count of one. What this receptor recognizes is not known. Qualities for individual bases were not recorded, and no much larger clone is one base off. The TCR comes from a woman aged 18-30 years in good health and CMV-seropositive. The source material was PBMCs.

The DNA is as follows: TGTGCCAGCAGCGTGGGGGACAGAACTAATGAAAAACTGTTTTTT. This gives the protein CASSVGDRTNEKLFF. The sequence joins TRBV7-6 to TRBJ1-4; TRBD1 lines up with 7 middle nucleotides. Including the terminal cysteine and phenylalanine, the CDR3 comprises 15 residues. The read is trimmed to its CDR3 DNA, 45 bases read in frame from base 1. The germline V gene encodes CDR1 SGHVS and CDR2 FNYEAQ. V lost 5 bases and J lost 1 base, and the count of bases not matched to a germline gene is 4.